This TCR beta chain was captured in a study of technical replicates of blood from several donors. Measured with immunoSEQ multiplex PCR; TCRdb has only the in-frame clones, and not every one. Of about 100,000 clones in the sample, almost 96% are singletons; the top ten hold 0.22%. The CDR3 sequence is 11 residues long. The germline CDR1 and CDR2 sequences are SNHLY and FYNNEI. Trimming took 8 bases from V and 5 from J, leaving 9 bases between them. Sequencing input: T cells isolated from PBMCs. The sequence was collected from a human donor in good health. This chain joins TRBV2 and TRBJ1-1; D gene uncertain. The CDR3 DNA is TGTGCCAGCTTATGGGAGACTGAAGCTTTCTTT. Translation: CASLWETEAFF.